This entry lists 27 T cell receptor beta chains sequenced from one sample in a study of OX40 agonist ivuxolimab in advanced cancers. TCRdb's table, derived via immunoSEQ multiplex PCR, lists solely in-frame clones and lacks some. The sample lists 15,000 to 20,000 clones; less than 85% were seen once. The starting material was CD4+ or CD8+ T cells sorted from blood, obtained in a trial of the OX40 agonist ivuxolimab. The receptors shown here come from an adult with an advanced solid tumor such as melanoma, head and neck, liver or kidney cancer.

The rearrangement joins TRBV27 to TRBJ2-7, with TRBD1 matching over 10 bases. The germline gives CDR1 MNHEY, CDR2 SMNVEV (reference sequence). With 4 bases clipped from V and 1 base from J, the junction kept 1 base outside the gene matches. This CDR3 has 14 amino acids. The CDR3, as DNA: TGTGCCAGCAGTTCGGGACAGGGGTCCTACGAGCAGTACTTC. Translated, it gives CASSSGQGSYEQYF.

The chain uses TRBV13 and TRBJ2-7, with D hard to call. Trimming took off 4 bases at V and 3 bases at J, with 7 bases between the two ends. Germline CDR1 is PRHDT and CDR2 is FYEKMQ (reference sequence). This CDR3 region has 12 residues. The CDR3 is CASSSPGYEQYF. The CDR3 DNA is TGTGCCAGCAGCTCCCCGGGCTACGAGCAGTACTTC.

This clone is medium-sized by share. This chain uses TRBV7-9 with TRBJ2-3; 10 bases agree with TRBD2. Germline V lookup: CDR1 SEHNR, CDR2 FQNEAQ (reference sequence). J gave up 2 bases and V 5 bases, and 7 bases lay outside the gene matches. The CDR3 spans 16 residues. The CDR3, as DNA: TGTGCCAGCAGCCCGGGACTAGCGCCCTACACAGATACGCAGTATTTT. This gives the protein CASSPGLAPYTDTQYF. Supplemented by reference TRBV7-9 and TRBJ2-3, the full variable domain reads DTGVSQNPRHKITKRGQNVTFRCDPISEHNRLYWYRQTLGQGPEFLTYFQNEAQLEKSRLLSDRFSAERPKGSFSTLEIQRTEQGDSAMYLCASSPGLAPYTDTQYFGPGTRLTVL.

CDR3 sequence (DNA): TGCGCCAGCAGTGTCACAGGGGATGAGCAGTTCTTC. This codes for CASSVTGDEQFF. The chain links TRBV10-1 to TRBJ2-1; the match to TRBD1 covers 7 bases. V was pared by 4 bases and J by 8 bases, with 2 bases of the junction left unmatched. The germline V gene encodes CDR1 WNHNN and CDR2 SYGVQD (reference sequence). The CDR3 is made up of 12 amino acids.

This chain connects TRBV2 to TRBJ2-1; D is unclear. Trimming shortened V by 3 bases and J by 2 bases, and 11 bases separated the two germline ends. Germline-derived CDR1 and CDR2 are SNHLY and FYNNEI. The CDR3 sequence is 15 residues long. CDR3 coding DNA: TGTGCCAGCAGTGAGCTAGGCCCCACCTACAATGAGCAGTTCTTC. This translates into CASSELGPTYNEQFF.

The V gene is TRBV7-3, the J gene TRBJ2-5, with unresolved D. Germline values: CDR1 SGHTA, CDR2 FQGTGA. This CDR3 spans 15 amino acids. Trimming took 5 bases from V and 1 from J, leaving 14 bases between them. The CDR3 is CASSPHPGFQETQYF. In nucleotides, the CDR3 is TGTGCCAGCAGCCCCCACCCCGGCTTCCAAGAGACCCAGTACTTC.

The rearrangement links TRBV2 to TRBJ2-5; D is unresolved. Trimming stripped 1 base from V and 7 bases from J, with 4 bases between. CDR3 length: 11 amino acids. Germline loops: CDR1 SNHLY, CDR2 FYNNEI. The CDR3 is CASSEGGTQYF. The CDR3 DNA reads TGTGCCAGCAGTGAAGGCGGGACCCAGTACTTC.

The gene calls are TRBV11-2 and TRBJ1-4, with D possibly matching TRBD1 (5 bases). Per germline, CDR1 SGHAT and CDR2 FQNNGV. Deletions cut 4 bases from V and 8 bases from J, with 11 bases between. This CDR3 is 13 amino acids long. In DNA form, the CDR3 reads TGTGCCAGCAGCTCACCAGGGAGGGAAAAACTGTTTTTT. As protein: CASSSPGREKLFF. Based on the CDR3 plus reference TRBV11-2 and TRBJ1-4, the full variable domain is EAGVAQSPRYKIIEKRQSVAFWCNPISGHATLYWYQQILGQGPKLLIQFQNNGVVDDSQLPKDRFSAERLKGVDSTLKIQPAKLEDSAVYLCASSSPGREKLFFGSGTQLSVL.

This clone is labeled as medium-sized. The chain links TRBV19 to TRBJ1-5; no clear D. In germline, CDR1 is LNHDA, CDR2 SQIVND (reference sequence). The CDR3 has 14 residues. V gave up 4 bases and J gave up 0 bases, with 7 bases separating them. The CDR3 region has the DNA TGTGCCAGTAGTACTGATTATAGCAATCAGCCCCAGCATTTT. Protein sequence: CASSTDYSNQPQHF.

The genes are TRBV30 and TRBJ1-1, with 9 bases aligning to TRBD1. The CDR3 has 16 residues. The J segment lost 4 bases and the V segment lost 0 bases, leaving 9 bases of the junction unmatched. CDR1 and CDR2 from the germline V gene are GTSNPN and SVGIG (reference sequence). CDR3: CAWSVLGQGAGTEAFF. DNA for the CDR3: TGTGCCTGGAGTGTACTGGGACAGGGTGCGGGCACTGAAGCTTTCTTT.

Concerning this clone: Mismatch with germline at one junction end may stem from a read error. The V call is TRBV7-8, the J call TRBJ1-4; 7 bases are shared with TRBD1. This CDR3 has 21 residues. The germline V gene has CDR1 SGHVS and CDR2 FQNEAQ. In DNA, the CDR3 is TGTGCCAGCATCTTACTTAGCCCCGACAGGGCATTCCGACTCCTGAATGAAAAACTGTTTTTT. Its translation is CASILLSPDRAFRLLNEKLFF.

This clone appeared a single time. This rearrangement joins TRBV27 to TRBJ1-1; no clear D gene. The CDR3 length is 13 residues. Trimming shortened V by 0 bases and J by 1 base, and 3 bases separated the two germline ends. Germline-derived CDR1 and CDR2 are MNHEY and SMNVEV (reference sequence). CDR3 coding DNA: TGTGCCAGCAGTTTATCGAAGAACACTGAAGCTTTCTTT. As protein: CASSLSKNTEAFF.

The CDR3 spells CASSRGGLNEQFF. The CDR3 nucleotides are TGTGCCAGTAGTCGGGGGGGGCTCAATGAGCAGTTCTTC. The chain recombines TRBV19 with TRBJ2-1, with TRBD2 matching over 8 bases. With 5 bases clipped from V and 6 bases from J, the junction kept 3 bases outside the gene matches. This CDR3 has 13 amino acids. The V gene's germline CDR1 is LNHDA and CDR2 SQIVND (reference sequence).

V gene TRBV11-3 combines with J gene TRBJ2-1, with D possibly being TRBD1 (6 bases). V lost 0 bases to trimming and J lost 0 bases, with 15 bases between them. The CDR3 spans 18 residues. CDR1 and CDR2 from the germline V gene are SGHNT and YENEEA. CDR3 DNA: TGTGCCAGCAGCTTAGATTTAGCGAGGGGGAGCTCCTACAATGAGCAGTTCTTC. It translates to CASSLDLARGSSYNEQFF.

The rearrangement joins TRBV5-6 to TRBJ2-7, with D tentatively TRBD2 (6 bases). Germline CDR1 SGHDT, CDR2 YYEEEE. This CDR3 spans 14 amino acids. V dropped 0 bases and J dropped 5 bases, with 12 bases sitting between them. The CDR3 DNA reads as TGTGCCAGCAGCTTGGCCCTAGCGAGTAACGAGCAGTACTTC. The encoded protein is CASSLALASNEQYF.

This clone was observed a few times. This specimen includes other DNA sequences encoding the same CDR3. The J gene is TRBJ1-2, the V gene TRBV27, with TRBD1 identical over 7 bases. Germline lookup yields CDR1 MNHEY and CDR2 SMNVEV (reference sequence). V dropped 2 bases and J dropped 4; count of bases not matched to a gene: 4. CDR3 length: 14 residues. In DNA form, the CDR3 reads TGTGCCAGCAGTTTAGGGGGACAGACCTATGGCTACACCTTC. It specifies CASSLGGQTYGYTF.

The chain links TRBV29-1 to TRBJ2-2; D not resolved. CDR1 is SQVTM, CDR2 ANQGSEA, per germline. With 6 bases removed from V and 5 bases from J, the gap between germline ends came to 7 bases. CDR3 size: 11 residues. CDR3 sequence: CSVGVTGELFF. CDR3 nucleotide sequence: TGCAGCGTCGGAGTTACCGGGGAGCTGTTTTTT.

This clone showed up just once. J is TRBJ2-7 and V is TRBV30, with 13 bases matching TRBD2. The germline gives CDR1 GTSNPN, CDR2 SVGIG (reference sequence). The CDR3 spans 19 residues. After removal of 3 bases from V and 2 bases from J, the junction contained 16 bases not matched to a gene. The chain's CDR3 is CAWSPRLAGGPHLPYEQYF. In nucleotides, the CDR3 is TGTGCCTGGAGCCCCAGACTAGCGGGAGGCCCTCACCTTCCCTACGAGCAGTACTTC.

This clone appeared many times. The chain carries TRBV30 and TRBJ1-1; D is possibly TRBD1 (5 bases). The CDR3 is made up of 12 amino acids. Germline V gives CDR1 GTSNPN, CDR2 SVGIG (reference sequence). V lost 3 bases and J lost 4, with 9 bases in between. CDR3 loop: CAWSVGVTEAFF. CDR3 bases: TGTGCCTGGAGCGTAGGGGTCACTGAAGCTTTCTTT. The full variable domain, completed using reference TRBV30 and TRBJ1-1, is SQTIHQWPATLVQPVGSPLSLECTVEGTSNPNLYWYRQAAGRGLQLLFYSVGIGQISSEVPQNLSASRPQDRQFILSSKKLLLSDSGFYLCAWSVGVTEAFFGQGTRLTVV.

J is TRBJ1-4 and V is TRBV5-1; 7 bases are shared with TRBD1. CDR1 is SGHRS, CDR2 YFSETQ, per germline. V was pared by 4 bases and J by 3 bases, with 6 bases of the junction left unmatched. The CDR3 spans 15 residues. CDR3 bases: TGCGCCAGCAGCCTTCGGGACAGCTCTAATGAAAAACTGTTTTTT. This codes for CASSLRDSSNEKLFF.

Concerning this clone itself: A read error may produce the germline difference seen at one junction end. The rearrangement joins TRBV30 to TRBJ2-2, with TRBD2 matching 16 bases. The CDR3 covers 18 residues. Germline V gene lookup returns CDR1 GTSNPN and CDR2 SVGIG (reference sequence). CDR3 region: CACDGTSGRVPNTEELFF. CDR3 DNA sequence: TGTGCCTGTGATGGGACTAGCGGGAGGGTACCGAACACCGAGGAGCTGTTTTTT. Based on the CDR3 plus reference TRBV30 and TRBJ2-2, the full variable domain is SQTIHQWPATLVQPVGSPLSLECTVEGTSNPNLYWYRQAAGRGLQLLFYSVGIGQISSEVPQNLSASRPQDRQFILSSKKLLLSDSGFYLCACDGTSGRVPNTEELFFGEGSRLTVL.

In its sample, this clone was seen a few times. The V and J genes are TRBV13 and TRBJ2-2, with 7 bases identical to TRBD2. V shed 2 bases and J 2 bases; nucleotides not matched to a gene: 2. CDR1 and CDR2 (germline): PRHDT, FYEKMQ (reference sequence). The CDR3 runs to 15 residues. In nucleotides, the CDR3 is TGTGCCAGCAGCTTACCTAGCGGAAACACCGGGGAGCTGTTTTTT. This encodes CASSLPSGNTGELFF.

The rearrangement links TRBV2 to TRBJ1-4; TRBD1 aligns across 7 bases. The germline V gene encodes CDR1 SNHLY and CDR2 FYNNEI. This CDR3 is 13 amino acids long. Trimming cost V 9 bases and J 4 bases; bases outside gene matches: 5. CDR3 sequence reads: CARQGQINEKLFF. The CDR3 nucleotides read TGTGCCAGACAGGGACAGATTAATGAAAAACTGTTTTTT.

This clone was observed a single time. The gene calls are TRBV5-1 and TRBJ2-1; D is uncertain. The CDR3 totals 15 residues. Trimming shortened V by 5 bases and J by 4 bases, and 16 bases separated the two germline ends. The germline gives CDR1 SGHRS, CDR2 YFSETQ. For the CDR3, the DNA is TGCGCCAGCAGGACTGAACCTGCCGATTACAATGAGCAGTTCTTC. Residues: CASRTEPADYNEQFF.

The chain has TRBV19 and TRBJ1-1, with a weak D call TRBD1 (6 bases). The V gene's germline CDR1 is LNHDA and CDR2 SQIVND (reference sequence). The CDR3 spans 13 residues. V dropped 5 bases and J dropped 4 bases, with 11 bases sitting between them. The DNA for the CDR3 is TGTGCCAGTAGTTGGGGGGCAGGCACTGAAGCTTTCTTT. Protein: CASSWGAGTEAFF.

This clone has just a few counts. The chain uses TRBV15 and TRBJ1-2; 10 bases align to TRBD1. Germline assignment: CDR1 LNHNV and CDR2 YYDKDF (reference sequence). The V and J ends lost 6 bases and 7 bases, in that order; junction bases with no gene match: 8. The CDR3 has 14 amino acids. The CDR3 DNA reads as TGTGCCACCAGTCCCGACAGGGGGCAGGGTGGCTACACCTTC. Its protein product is CATSPDRGQGGYTF.

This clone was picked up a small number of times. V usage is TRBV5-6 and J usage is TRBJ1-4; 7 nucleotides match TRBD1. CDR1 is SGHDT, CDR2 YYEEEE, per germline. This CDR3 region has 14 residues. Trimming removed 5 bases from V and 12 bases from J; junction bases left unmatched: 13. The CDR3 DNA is TGTGCCAGCAGTTCACGGACAGGATGGGGTGAACTGTTTTTT. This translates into CASSSRTGWGELFF. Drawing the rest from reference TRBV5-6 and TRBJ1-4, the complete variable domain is DAGVTQSPTHLIKTRGQQVTLRCSPKSGHDTVSWYQQALGQGPQFIFQYYEEEERQRGNFPDRFSGHQFPNYSSELNVNALLLGDSALYLCASSSRTGWGELFFGSGTQLSVL.